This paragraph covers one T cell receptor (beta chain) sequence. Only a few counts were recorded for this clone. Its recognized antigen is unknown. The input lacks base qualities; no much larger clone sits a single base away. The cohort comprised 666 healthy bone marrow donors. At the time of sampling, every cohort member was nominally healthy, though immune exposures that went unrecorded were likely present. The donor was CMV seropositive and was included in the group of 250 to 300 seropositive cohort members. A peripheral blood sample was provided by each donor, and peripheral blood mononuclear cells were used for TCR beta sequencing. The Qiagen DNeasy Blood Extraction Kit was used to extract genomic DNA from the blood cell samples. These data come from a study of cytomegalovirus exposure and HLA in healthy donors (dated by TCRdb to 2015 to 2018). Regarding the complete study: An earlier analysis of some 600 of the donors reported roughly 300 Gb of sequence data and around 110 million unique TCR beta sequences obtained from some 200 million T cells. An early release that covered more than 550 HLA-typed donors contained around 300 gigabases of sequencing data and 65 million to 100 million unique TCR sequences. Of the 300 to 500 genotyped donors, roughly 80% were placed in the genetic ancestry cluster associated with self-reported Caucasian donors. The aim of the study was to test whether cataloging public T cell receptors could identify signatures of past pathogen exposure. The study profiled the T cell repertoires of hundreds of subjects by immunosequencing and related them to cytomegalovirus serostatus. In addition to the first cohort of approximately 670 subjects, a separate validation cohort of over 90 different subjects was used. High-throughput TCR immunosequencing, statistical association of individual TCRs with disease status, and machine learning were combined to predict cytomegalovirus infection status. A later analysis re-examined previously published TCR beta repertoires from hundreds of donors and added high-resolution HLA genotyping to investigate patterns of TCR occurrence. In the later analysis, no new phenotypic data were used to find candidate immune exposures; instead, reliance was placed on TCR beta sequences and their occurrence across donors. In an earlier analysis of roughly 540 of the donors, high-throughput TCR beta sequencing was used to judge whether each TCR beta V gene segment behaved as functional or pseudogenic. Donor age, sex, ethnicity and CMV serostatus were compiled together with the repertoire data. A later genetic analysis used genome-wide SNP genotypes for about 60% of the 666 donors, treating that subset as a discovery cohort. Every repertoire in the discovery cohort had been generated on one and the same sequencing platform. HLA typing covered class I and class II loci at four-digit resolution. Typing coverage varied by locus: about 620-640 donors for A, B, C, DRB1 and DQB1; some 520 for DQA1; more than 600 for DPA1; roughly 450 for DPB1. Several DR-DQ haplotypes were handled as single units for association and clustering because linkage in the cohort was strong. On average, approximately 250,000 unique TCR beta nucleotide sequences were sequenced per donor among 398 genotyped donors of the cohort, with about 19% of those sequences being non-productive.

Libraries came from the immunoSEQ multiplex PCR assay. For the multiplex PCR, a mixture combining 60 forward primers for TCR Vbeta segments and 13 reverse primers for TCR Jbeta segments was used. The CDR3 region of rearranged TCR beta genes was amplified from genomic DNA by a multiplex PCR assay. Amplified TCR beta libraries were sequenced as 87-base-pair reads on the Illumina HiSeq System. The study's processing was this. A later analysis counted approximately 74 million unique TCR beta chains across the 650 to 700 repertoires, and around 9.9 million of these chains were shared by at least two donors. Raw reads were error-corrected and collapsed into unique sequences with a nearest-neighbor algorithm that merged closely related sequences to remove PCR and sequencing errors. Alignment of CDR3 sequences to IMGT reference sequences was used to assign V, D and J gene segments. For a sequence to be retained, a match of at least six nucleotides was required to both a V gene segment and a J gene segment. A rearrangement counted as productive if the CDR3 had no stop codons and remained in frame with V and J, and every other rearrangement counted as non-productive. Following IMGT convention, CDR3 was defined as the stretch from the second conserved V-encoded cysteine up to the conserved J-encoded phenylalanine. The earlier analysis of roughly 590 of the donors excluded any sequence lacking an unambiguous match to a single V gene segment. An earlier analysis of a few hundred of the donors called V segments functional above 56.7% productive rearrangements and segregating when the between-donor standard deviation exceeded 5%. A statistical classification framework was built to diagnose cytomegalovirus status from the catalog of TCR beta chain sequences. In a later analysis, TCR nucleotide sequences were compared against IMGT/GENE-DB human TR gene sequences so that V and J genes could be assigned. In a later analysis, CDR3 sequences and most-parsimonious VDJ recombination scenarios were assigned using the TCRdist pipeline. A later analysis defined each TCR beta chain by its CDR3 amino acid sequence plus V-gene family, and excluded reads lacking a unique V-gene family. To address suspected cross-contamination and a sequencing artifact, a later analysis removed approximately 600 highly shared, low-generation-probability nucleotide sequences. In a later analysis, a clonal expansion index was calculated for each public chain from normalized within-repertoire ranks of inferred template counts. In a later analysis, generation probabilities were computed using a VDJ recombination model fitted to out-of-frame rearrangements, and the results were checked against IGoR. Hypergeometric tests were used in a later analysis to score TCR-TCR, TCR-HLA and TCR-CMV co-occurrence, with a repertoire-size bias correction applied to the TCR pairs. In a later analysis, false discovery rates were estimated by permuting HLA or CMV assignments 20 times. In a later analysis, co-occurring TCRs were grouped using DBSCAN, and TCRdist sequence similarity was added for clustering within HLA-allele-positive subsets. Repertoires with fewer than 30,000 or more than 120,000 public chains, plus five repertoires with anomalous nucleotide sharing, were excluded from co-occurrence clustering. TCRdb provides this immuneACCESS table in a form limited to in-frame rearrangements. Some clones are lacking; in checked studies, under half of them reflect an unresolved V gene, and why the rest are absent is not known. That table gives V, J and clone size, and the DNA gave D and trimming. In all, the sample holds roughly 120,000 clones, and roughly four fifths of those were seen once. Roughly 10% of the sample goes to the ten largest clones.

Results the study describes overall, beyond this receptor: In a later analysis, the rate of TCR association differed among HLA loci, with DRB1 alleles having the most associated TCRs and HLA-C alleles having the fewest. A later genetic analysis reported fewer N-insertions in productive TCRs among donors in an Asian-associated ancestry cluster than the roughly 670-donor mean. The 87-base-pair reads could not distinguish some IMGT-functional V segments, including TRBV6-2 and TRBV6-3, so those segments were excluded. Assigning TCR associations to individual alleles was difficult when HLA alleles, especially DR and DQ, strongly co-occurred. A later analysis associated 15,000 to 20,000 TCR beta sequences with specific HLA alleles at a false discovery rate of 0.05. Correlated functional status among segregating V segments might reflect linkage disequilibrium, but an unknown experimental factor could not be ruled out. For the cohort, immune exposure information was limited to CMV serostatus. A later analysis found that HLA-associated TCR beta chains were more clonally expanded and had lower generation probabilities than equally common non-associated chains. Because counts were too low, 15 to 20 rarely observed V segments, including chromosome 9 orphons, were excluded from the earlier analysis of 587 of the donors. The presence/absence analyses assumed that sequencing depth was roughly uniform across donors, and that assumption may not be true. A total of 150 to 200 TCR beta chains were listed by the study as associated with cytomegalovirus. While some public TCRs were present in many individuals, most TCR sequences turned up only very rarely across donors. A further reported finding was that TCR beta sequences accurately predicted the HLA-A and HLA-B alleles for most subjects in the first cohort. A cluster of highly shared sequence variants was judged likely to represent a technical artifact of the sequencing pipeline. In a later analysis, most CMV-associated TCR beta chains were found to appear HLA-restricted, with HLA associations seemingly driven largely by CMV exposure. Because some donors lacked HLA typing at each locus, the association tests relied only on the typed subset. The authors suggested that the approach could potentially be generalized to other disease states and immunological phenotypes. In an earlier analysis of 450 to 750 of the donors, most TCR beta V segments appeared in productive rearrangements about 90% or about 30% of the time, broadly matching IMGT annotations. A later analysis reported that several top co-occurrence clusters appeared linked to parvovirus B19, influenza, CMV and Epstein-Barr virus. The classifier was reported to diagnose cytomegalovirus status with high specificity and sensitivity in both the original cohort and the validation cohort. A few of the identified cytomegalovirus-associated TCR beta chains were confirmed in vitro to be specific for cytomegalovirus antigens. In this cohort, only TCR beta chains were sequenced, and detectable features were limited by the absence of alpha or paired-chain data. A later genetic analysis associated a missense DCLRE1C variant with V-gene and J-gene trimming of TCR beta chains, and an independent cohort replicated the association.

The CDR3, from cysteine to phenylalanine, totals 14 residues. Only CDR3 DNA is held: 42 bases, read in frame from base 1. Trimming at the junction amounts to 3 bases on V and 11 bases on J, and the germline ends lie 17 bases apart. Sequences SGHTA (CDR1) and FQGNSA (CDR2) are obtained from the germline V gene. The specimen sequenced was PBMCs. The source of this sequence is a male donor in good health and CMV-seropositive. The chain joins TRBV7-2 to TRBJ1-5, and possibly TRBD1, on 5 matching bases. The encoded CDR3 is CASSLGGGILAQHF. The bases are TGTGCCAGCAGCTTGGGGGGGGGAATCTTGGCCCAGCATTTT. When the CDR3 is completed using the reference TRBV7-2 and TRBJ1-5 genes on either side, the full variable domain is GAGVSQSPSNKVTEKGKDVELRCDPISGHTALYWYRQSLGQGLEFLIYFQGNSAPDKSGLPSDRFSAERTGGSVSTLTIQRTQQEDSAVYLCASSLGGGILAQHFGDGTRLSIL.